Listed below are T cell receptor beta chains from one sample, sequenced in a study of CD8 T cells in Susac syndrome. TCRdb redid the calling of the immunoSEQ multiplex PCR reads with MiXCR, one entry per CDR3 protein. In the table there are roughly 130,000 distinct CDR3 sequences, more than 90% of which are singletons. Sequenced sample: CD4+ T cells from PBMCs. The receptors originated from a human donor in good health. Both conserved end residues are part of each CDR3. A D gene is named only where the DNA matches it firmly. The size entry is marked missing in some rows and otherwise reads once, few, many or a size class.

j_call,v_call,d_call,clone_size,cdr3_aa,cdr3_nt
TRBJ2-3,TRBV18,TRBD1,NA,CASTTGGGTDTQYF,TGTGCCAGCACCACAGGGGGTGGCACAGATACGCAGTATTTT
TRBJ2-3,TRBV6-4,TRBD2,NA,CASSDRAGGPTDTQYF,TGTGCCAGCAGTGACAGGGCGGGAGGGCCAACAGATACGCAGTATTTT
TRBJ2-1,TRBV3-1,NA,NA,CASSQVRRLSRAEQFF,TGTGCCAGCAGCCAAGTCCGTCGGCTATCCCGCGCGGAGCAGTTCTTC
TRBJ2-7,TRBV5-6,TRBD2,NA,CASSFRTSGRTDEQYF,TGTGCCAGCAGCTTTAGGACTAGCGGGAGAACCGACGAGCAGTACTTC
TRBJ2-1,TRBV18,TRBD2,NA,CASSNGLAGDYEQFF,TGTGCCAGCTCCAACGGACTAGCGGGAGATTATGAGCAGTTCTTC
TRBJ2-2,TRBV5-1,TRBD2,once,CASQPLAGGNTGELFF,TGCGCCTCACAACCCCTAGCGGGAGGAAACACCGGGGAGCTGTTTTTT
TRBJ2-1,TRBV28,TRBD1,NA,CASTRDGQGGLGRWGNEQFF,TGTGCCAGCACCCGGGACGGACAGGGCGGCTTGGGGCGATGGGGAAATGAGCAGTTCTTC
TRBJ2-2,TRBV3-1,NA,NA,CASSQVGNTGELFF,TGTGCCAGCAGCCAAGTTGGGAACACCGGGGAGCTGTTTTTT
TRBJ2-7,TRBV12-3/TRBV12-4,NA,NA,CASGWRDGVVPEQYF,TGTGCCAGCGGGTGGCGGGACGGGGTGGTCCCGGAGCAGTACTTC
TRBJ2-6,TRBV3-1,NA,NA,CASSLRGTSSGANVLTF,TGTGCCAGCAGCCTTCGGGGAACGAGCTCTGGGGCCAACGTCCTGACTTTC
TRBJ1-2,TRBV29-1,NA,NA,CSVGSAGYGYTF,TGCAGCGTTGGTTCGGCAGGTTACGGCTACACCTTC
TRBJ2-1,TRBV7-9,TRBD1,NA,CASSEAGTGGGNEQFF,TGTGCCAGCAGCGAAGCCGGGACAGGGGGCGGGAATGAGCAGTTCTTC
TRBJ1-2,TRBV29-1,TRBD1,NA,CSAGDRAAGYTF,TGCAGCGCTGGGGACAGGGCGGCCGGCTACACCTTC
TRBJ1-2,TRBV18,NA,NA,CASSPARNYGYTF,TGTGCCAGCTCACCGGCCAGGAACTATGGCTACACCTTC
TRBJ2-5,TRBV7-9,NA,NA,CASSSGVVFQQTQYF,TGTGCCAGCAGCTCAGGGGTGGTCTTCCAACAGACCCAGTACTTC
TRBJ2-7,TRBV30,NA,few,CAWSVRAAASYEQYF,TGTGCCTGGAGTGTACGGGCAGCGGCTTCCTACGAGCAGTACTTC
TRBJ2-7,TRBV5-1,NA,NA,CARHYEQYF,TGCGCCAGACACTACGAGCAGTACTTC
TRBJ1-5,TRBV7-8,NA,NA,CASSLGPGNRNQPQHF,TGTGCCAGCAGCTTAGGTCCAGGGAATCGCAATCAGCCCCAGCATTTT
TRBJ2-3,TRBV7-2,TRBD2,once,CASGLSGRPSSTDTQYF,TGTGCCAGCGGACTTAGCGGGAGGCCCTCTAGCACAGATACGCAGTATTTT
TRBJ1-3,TRBV27,NA,once,CASSLRRGTSGNTIYF,TGTGCCAGCAGTTTACGCCGGGGGACGTCTGGAAACACCATATATTTT
TRBJ2-2,TRBV18,NA,once,CASSPPSRAVGELFF,TGTGCCAGCTCCCCACCGTCGCGGGCCGTCGGGGAGCTGTTTTTT
TRBJ1-2,TRBV9,NA,NA,CASRVTGTNYGYTF,TGTGCCAGCAGGGTAACAGGGACAAACTATGGCTACACCTTC
TRBJ2-5,TRBV19,TRBD1,NA,CASSTRTGGEETQYF,TGTGCCAGTAGTACCCGGACAGGGGGCGAAGAGACCCAGTACTTC
TRBJ1-1,TRBV28,NA,NA,CASSFGLPGNTEAFF,TGTGCCAGCAGTTTCGGACTTCCTGGCAACACTGAAGCTTTCTTT
TRBJ2-4,TRBV6-5,NA,NA,CASSYSSGHKNIQYF,TGTGCCAGCAGTTACTCTAGCGGTCACAAAAACATTCAGTACTTC
TRBJ1-5,TRBV3-1,TRBD1,NA,CASSQAQGNQPQHF,TGTGCCAGCAGCCAAGCACAGGGGAACCAGCCCCAGCATTTT
TRBJ2-2,TRBV30,NA,NA,CAWRTQGGTGELFF,TGTGCCTGGAGAACCCAGGGGGGGACCGGGGAGCTGTTTTTT
TRBJ2-7,TRBV30,NA,NA,CAWSDFGYEQYF,TGTGCCTGGAGTGACTTCGGCTACGAGCAGTACTTC
TRBJ2-2,TRBV7-2,NA,NA,CASSLTYLGGELFF,TGTGCCAGCAGCCTAACGTACTTGGGGGGGGAGCTGTTTTTT